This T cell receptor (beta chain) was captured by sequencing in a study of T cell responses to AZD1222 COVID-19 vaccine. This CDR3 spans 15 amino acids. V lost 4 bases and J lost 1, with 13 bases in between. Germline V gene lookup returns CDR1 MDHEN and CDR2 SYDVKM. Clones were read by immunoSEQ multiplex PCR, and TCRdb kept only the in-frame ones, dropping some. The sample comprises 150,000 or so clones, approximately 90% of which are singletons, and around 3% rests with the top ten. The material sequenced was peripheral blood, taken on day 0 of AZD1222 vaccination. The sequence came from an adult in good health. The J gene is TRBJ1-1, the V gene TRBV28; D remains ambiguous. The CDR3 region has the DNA TGTGCCAGCAGTTCCCGGGGAACAGAGAACACTGAAGCTTTCTTT. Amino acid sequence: CASSSRGTENTEAFF.